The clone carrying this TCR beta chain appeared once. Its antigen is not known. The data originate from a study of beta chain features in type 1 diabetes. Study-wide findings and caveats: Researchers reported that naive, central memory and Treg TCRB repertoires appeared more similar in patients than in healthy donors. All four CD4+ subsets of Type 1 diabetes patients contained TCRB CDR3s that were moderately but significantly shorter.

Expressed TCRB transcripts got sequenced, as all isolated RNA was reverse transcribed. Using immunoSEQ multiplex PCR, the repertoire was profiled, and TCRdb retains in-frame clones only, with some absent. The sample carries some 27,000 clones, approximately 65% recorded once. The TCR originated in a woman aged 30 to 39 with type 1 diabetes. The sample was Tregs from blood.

The CDR3 DNA reads as TGTGCCAGCTCACCTGAGGAAGATACGCAGTATTTT. It yields the protein CASSPEEDTQYF. V gene TRBV18 combines with J gene TRBJ2-3; D gene ambiguous. Germline V lookup: CDR1 KGHSH, CDR2 LQKENI. Trimming left V 3 bases short and J 5 bases short, with 6 bases between. This CDR3 is 12 amino acids long.